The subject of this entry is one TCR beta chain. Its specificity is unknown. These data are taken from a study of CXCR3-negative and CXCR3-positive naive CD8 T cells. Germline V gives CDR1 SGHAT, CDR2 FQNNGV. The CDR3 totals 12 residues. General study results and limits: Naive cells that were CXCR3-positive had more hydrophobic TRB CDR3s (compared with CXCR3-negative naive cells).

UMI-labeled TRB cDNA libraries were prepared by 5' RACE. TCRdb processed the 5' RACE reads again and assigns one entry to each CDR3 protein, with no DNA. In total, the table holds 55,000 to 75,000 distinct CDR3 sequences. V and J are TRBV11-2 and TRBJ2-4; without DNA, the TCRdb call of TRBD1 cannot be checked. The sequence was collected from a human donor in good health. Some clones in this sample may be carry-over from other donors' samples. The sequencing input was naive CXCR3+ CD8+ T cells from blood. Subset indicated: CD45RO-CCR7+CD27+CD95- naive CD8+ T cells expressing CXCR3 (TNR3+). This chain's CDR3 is CASSLVGHIQYF.